A selection of T cell receptor beta chains follows, all from one sample in a study of T cell changes during pregnancy in multiple sclerosis. Sequenced by immunoSEQ multiplex PCR; TCRdb stores in-frame clones only, minus some. The sample lists roughly 110,000 clones, 91% occurring once. Sequences were derived from peripheral blood, sampled before pregnancy. The receptors shown here come from a female donor with multiple sclerosis, enrolled in a pregnancy study. Both conserved end residues are part of each CDR3. The D gene is left open where the match is weak. Expanded clones get a size class; other rows say once, few or many, or leave the size out.

cdr3_nt cdr3_aa j_call clone_size d_call v_call
TGTGCCAGCAGCTTAGACGAGACAGGGGGCACTGAAGCTTTCTTT CASSLDETGGTEAFF TRBJ1-1 - TRBD1 TRBV7-2
TGTGCCACCAGCAGAGGAGCGGGAGGATCCAATGAGCAGTTCTTC CATSRGAGGSNEQFF TRBJ2-1 - TRBD2 TRBV15
TGTGCCAGCAGTTTAATGGGGCGGAGTGGGACCCAGTACTTC CASSLMGRSGTQYF TRBJ2-5 once - TRBV27
TGTGCCAGCACCCCGGGACTAGCGTCCCATACGCAGTATTTT CASTPGLASHTQYF TRBJ2-3 - TRBD2 TRBV6-5
TGTGCCAGCAGCTCGAGACACAGGGTCTGGGGTAGCGGGAGCCGGGAGCTGTTTTTT CASSSRHRVWGSGSRELFF TRBJ2-2 once TRBD2 TRBV11-2
TGTGCCCAGCCAGACGGGGATCCCGGGACAGACTACAATGAGCAGTTCTTC CAQPDGDPGTDYNEQFF TRBJ2-1 - TRBD1 TRBV25-1
TGTGCCAGCAGTTTATCCAGGACAGCCTCCTACGAGCAGTACTTC CASSLSRTASYEQYF TRBJ2-7 - - TRBV27
TGTGCCAGCAGTTTAGGGGGGGGCTATTATGGCTACACCTTC CASSLGGGYYGYTF TRBJ1-2 - - TRBV2
TGTGCCAGCTCACCGACGGGACAACCGAACTATGGCTACACCTTC CASSPTGQPNYGYTF TRBJ1-2 - - TRBV18
TGTGCCAGCAGCTCCAGGGAAACTTTCACCGGGGAGCTGTTTTTT CASSSRETFTGELFF TRBJ2-2 few - TRBV7-8
TGTGCCAGCAGGAGTGCAGGGCTTTCCTACGAGCAGTACTTC CASRSAGLSYEQYF TRBJ2-7 - - TRBV6-5
TGTGCCAGCAGCTCCGCCGGGACAGGGTCCTACGAGCAGTACTTC CASSSAGTGSYEQYF TRBJ2-7 - TRBD1 TRBV5-6
TGTGCCAGCAGCCCGACGGGACAGGGACCCACTGAAGCTTTCTTT CASSPTGQGPTEAFF TRBJ1-1 - TRBD1 TRBV7-8
TGTGCCAGCAGACTGGACAGCCTCTCTGGAAACACCATATATTTT CASRLDSLSGNTIYF TRBJ1-3 - - TRBV6-1
TGCAGCGTCAGGAAAACAGGGAGGGGTGAGCAGTACTTC CSVRKTGRGEQYF TRBJ2-7 - - TRBV29-1
TGTGCCAGCTCACCCGGGACAGCTCTCCTGACTAGCGGGGGGGTCGATGTAGGCACAGATACGCAGTATTTT CASSPGTALLTSGGVDVGTDTQYF TRBJ2-3 - TRBD2 TRBV18
TGTGCCAGCAGAGAAACAGGGGACCAGCCCCAGCATTTT CASRETGDQPQHF TRBJ1-5 - TRBD1 TRBV6-1
TGCGCCAGCAGCCAAGAACAGGTCAATCAGCCCCAGCATTTT CASSQEQVNQPQHF TRBJ1-5 - - TRBV4-3
TGTGCCAGCAGCCCCCTTCAGCGGCATTACGAGCAGTACTTC CASSPLQRHYEQYF TRBJ2-7 - - TRBV28
TGTGCCAGCAGCTATCAAAGTGGGGGGTATGAGCAGTTCTTC CASSYQSGGYEQFF TRBJ2-1 - - TRBV7-2